These T cell receptor beta chains were read from a single sample in a study of T cells in Graves' hyperthyroidism and ophthalmopathy. TCRdb used MiXCR to reprocess the multiplex PCR reads, holding one entry per CDR3 protein. The sample includes roughly 380,000 distinct CDR3 sequences, 15% to 20% of them seen just once. Material: blood. The origin of the receptors is a woman under 30 with Graves' hyperthyroidism. Both conserved end residues are part of each CDR3. D genes are given only for firm matches. Only some rows state a clone size, as once, few, many or a class for expanded clones.

size,V,length,J,D,CDR3,DNA
few,TRBV2,16,TRBJ2-2,TRBD2,CASSGAAGTNTGELFF,TGTGCCAGCAGTGGGGCAGCGGGGACTAACACCGGGGAGCTGTTTTTT
many,TRBV6-5,16,TRBJ1-3,.,CASSYSYPNGGNTIYF,TGTGCCAGCAGTTACTCGTATCCCAATGGCGGAAACACCATATATTTT
.,TRBV27,15,TRBJ1-1,.,CASSGGLPMNTEAFF,TGTGCCAGCAGTGGCGGACTTCCCATGAACACTGAAGCTTTCTTT
many,TRBV12-3/TRBV12-4,12,TRBJ2-7,.,CASTGGSDEQYF,TGTGCCAGCACAGGCGGTAGCGACGAGCAGTACTTC
.,TRBV12-3/TRBV12-4,14,TRBJ1-1,.,CASSLVGAQTEAFF,TGTGCCAGCAGTTTAGTGGGGGCGCAAACTGAAGCTTTCTTT
many,TRBV6-2/TRBV6-3,12,TRBJ2-7,TRBD1,CASGQGFVEQYF,TGTGCCAGCGGACAGGGATTTGTAGAGCAGTACTTC
many,TRBV10-2,16,TRBJ1-1,TRBD1,CASSEIGGTVNTEAFF,TGCGCCAGCAGTGAGATTGGAGGGACAGTGAACACTGAAGCTTTCTTT
many,TRBV6-4,13,TRBJ1-1,.,CASSVRENTETFF,TGTGCCAGCAGTGTCCGAGAGAACACTGAAACTTTCTTT
many,TRBV20-1,13,TRBJ2-7,.,CSARGRADYEQYF,TGCAGTGCTAGAGGTAGAGCTGACTACGAGCAGTACTTC
many,TRBV12-3/TRBV12-4,14,TRBJ1-1,TRBD1,CASSWTGVNTEAFF,TGTGCCAGCAGTTGGACAGGGGTGAACACTGAAGCTTTCTTT
.,TRBV30,12,TRBJ2-5,.,CAWDPGQETQYF,TGTGCCTGGGACCCCGGACAAGAGACCCAGTACTTC
many,TRBV28,14,TRBJ1-5,.,CASSLVMPSQPQHF,TGTGCCAGCAGTTTAGTCATGCCAAGTCAGCCCCAGCATTTT
.,TRBV12-3/TRBV12-4,14,TRBJ2-7,TRBD1,CASRLQGDMHEQYF,TGTGCCAGCAGATTACAGGGGGATATGCACGAGCAGTACTTC
few,TRBV11-2,17,TRBJ2-2,.,CASSLRMLGGVSGELFF,TGTGCCAGCAGCTTAAGAATGCTAGGGGGGGTGTCCGGGGAGCTGTTTTTT
many,TRBV12-3/TRBV12-4,15,TRBJ1-2,.,CASRMGHSTNYGYTF,TGTGCCAGCAGAATGGGACACTCGACTAACTATGGCTACACCTTC
many,TRBV27,13,TRBJ1-2,.,CASSLNSYYGYTF,TGTGCCAGCAGTTTAAACAGCTACTATGGCTACACCTTC
.,TRBV15,13,TRBJ1-2,TRBD1,CATSRGDSDGYTF,TGTGCCACCAGCCGAGGGGACAGCGATGGCTACACCTTC
many,TRBV6-5,13,TRBJ2-5,.,CASRQTYGETQYF,TGTGCCAGCAGGCAAACGTATGGGGAGACCCAGTACTTC
many,TRBV12-5,14,TRBJ1-1,.,CASAPTLMNTEAFF,TGTGCTAGTGCCCCGACCCTAATGAACACTGAAGCTTTCTTT
many,TRBV7-2,19,TRBJ1-5,TRBD1,CASSLASETGSVGNQPQHF,TGTGCCAGCAGCTTAGCGTCGGAGACAGGGTCGGTCGGCAATCAGCCCCAGCATTTT
many,TRBV20-1,13,TRBJ2-7,.,CSQKGSKSYEQYF,TGCAGCCAAAAGGGTAGTAAGTCCTACGAGCAGTACTTC
.,TRBV5-1,17,TRBJ2-5,TRBD1,CASSHDRTGGLVKTQYF,TGCGCCAGCAGCCACGACCGGACAGGGGGTCTTGTGAAGACCCAGTACTTC
many,TRBV12-3/TRBV12-4,15,TRBJ1-1,.,CASSPNRALGTEAFF,TGTGCCAGCAGTCCGAACAGGGCGTTGGGCACTGAAGCTTTCTTT
many,TRBV6-5,15,TRBJ1-2,TRBD1,CASRAKTGVIDGYTF,TGTGCCAGCAGAGCGAAGACAGGGGTTATTGATGGCTACACCTTC
many,TRBV28,13,TRBJ2-7,.,CASSLSPKYEQYF,TGTGCCAGCAGTTTATCGCCTAAATACGAGCAGTACTTC
many,TRBV6-1,16,TRBJ2-4,TRBD2,CASSPLAGGPGGIQYF,TGTGCCAGCAGTCCACTAGCGGGGGGACCGGGGGGCATTCAGTACTTC
many,TRBV13,13,TRBJ2-7,.,CASSLAETYEQYF,TGTGCCAGCAGCTTAGCAGAGACCTACGAGCAGTACTTC
many,TRBV30,15,TRBJ2-2,TRBD1,CAWSKRTGVNGELFF,TGTGCCTGGAGTAAACGGACAGGGGTGAACGGGGAGCTGTTTTTT
.,TRBV15,15,TRBJ1-5,.,CATSRDRWGDQPQHF,TGTGCCACCAGCAGAGATCGGTGGGGCGATCAGCCCCAGCATTTT
.,TRBV12-3/TRBV12-4,14,TRBJ1-2,.,CASSTTAEDYGYTF,TGTGCCAGCAGTACTACGGCCGAGGACTATGGCTACACCTTC
many,TRBV6-5,15,TRBJ2-5,.,CASSYTNVGQETQYF,TGTGCCAGCAGTTACACCAACGTCGGCCAAGAGACCCAGTACTTC
many,TRBV7-2,12,TRBJ1-1,.,CASSLAQGEAFF,TGTGCCAGCAGCTTAGCCCAGGGCGAAGCTTTCTTT
many,TRBV7-2,12,TRBJ2-7,.,CASSPTTSEQYF,TGTGCCAGCAGCCCCACGACTTCCGAGCAGTACTTC
many,TRBV20-1,15,TRBJ2-7,TRBD2,CSARQTSGGSYEQYF,TGCAGTGCTAGGCAGACTAGCGGGGGGTCCTACGAGCAGTACTTC
few,TRBV28,12,TRBJ2-7,TRBD1,CASSLYRGEQYF,TGTGCCAGCAGTCTTTACAGGGGCGAGCAGTACTTC
many,TRBV6-2/TRBV6-3,14,TRBJ2-7,TRBD2,CASTSTGGSYEQYF,TGTGCCAGCACCTCCACGGGAGGCTCCTACGAGCAGTACTTC
many,TRBV7-8,12,TRBJ1-5,.,CASSTLNQPQHF,TGTGCCAGCAGCACGCTCAATCAGCCCCAGCATTTT
few,TRBV20-1,15,TRBJ1-1,.,CSAPPGRMANTEAFF,TGCAGTGCCCCCCCCGGGAGGATGGCGAACACTGAAGCTTTCTTT
many,TRBV10-2,12,TRBJ1-2,.,CASTQGSYGYTF,TGCGCCAGCACCCAGGGATCCTATGGCTACACCTTC
many,TRBV6-1,15,TRBJ1-2,TRBD1,CASSPRTGPNYGYTF,TGTGCCAGCAGTCCAAGGACAGGGCCTAACTATGGCTACACCTTC
many,TRBV12-3/TRBV12-4,15,TRBJ2-3,TRBD1,CASRPGTGATDTQYF,TGTGCCAGCAGGCCGGGGACAGGGGCCACAGATACGCAGTATTTT
many,TRBV12-5,12,TRBJ1-2,.,CASGQLGYGYTF,TGTGCTAGTGGTCAGCTTGGGTATGGCTACACCTTC
.,TRBV12-3/TRBV12-4,13,TRBJ1-1,.,CAIAWVAGGEAFF,TGTGCCATTGCCTGGGTGGCCGGGGGTGAAGCTTTCTTT
.,TRBV20-1,15,TRBJ2-7,.,CSAKTPKLGVYDQYF,TGCAGTGCTAAAACCCCAAAGCTGGGGGTCTACGATCAGTACTTC
many,TRBV2,13,TRBJ2-7,.,CASGQPSSYEQYF,TGTGCCAGCGGACAGCCGAGCTCCTACGAGCAGTACTTC
many,TRBV6-1,14,TRBJ2-7,.,CASIKGPGAYEQYF,TGTGCCAGCATTAAAGGGCCTGGGGCCTACGAGCAGTACTTC
many,TRBV6-1,14,TRBJ2-5,.,CASSEAGVKETQYF,TGTGCCAGCAGTGAAGCAGGGGTCAAAGAGACCCAGTACTTC
.,TRBV11-2,15,TRBJ2-7,.,CASSRDWDNPYEQYF,TGTGCCAGCAGCCGAGACTGGGACAACCCCTACGAGCAGTACTTC
many,TRBV5-1,14,TRBJ1-2,TRBD1,CASSLQGAEYGYTF,TGCGCCAGCAGCTTACAGGGGGCTGAGTATGGCTACACCTTC
.,TRBV12-3/TRBV12-4,14,TRBJ1-1,.,CASRLRSRSTEAFF,TGTGCCAGCAGGTTACGTAGCAGGTCCACTGAAGCTTTCTTT
.,TRBV4-1,15,TRBJ1-3,.,CASSQDTTSGNTIYF,TGCGCCAGCAGCCAAGATACTACATCCGGAAACACCATATATTTT
many,TRBV5-1,15,TRBJ1-2,.,CASSLSPGTQNGYTF,TGCGCCAGCAGCTTGTCACCCGGGACGCAGAATGGCTACACCTTC
many,TRBV4-1,17,TRBJ1-1,.,CASSQGPARTANTEAFF,TGCGCCAGCAGCCAAGGACCAGCCCGGACAGCTAACACTGAAGCTTTCTTT
many,TRBV12-3/TRBV12-4,13,TRBJ2-5,.,CASSRGPALTQYF,TGTGCCAGCAGCCGGGGACCCGCCCTGACCCAGTACTTC
many,TRBV7-9,15,TRBJ2-2,.,CASSSSGWNTGELFF,TGTGCCAGCAGCTCCTCGGGTTGGAACACCGGGGAGCTGTTTTTT
many,TRBV6-1,13,TRBJ1-2,.,CASSPPGGYGYTF,TGTGCCAGCAGTCCCCCGGGAGGTTATGGCTACACCTTC
few,TRBV3-1,16,TRBJ2-5,.,CASSQPVRDPTETQYF,TGTGCCAGCAGCCAACCCGTCCGGGACCCCACAGAGACCCAGTACTTC
many,TRBV20-1,14,TRBJ1-1,TRBD1,CSARTGGASLWAFF,TGCAGTGCTAGGACAGGGGGGGCCTCACTCTGGGCTTTCTTT